This is a list of T cell receptor beta chains from one sample in a study of T cell clonotyping in hematopoietic cell transplantation. The data were produced by immunoSEQ multiplex PCR, yet TCRdb's version contains in-frame clones alone and is incomplete. The table includes some 4,200 clones, over 75% detected once. The sample in question was peripheral blood mononuclear cells, obtained 100 days after allogeneic stem cell transplant. These receptor sequences come from a male patient aged 50 or older who had an allogeneic stem cell transplant from an unrelated donor, so the T cells may come from the graft donor. Some clones in this sample may be carry-over from other donors' samples. CDR3s include the opening cysteine and the closing phenylalanine or tryptophan. D genes are given only for firm matches. Not all rows give a size; the values are once, few, many and, for expanded clones, a class.

v_call	d_call	j_call	clone_size	cdr3_nt	cdr3_aa
TRBV9	NA	TRBJ2-7	NA	TGTGCCAGCGGGACGGGACACTACGAGCAGTACTTC	CASGTGHYEQYF
TRBV4-3	TRBD1	TRBJ2-2	NA	TGCGCCAGCAGCCCCGGGACAGGAGGGGGGGAGCTGTTTTTT	CASSPGTGGGELFF
TRBV7-8	NA	TRBJ1-5	NA	TGTGCCAGCAGCTTAGGGGTTGGGTTTATCGGGTATAGCAATCAGCCCCAGCATTTT	CASSLGVGFIGYSNQPQHF
TRBV15	NA	TRBJ1-2	few	TGTGCCACCAGCAGAGATAAGGGGACGGACTATGGCTACACCTTC	CATSRDKGTDYGYTF
TRBV7-6	NA	TRBJ2-3	NA	TGTGCCAGCAGCCCCATCCGGGACCCGGGGTGGGGTACAGATACGCAGTATTTT	CASSPIRDPGWGTDTQYF
TRBV19	NA	TRBJ1-5	NA	TGTGCCAGTAGTATGGGGATTCAGCCCCAGCATTTT	CASSMGIQPQHF
TRBV2	NA	TRBJ2-2	NA	TGTGCCAGCAGCCATGTATTTCCAAACACCGGGGAGCTGTTTTTT	CASSHVFPNTGELFF
TRBV19	NA	TRBJ2-7	NA	TGTGCCAGTAGTACTGCGTCGGATCTGGGGTACGAGCAGTACTTC	CASSTASDLGYEQYF
TRBV7-9	TRBD2	TRBJ2-1	NA	TGTGCCAGCAGCACGTTGGGAGGGTTGGGGCAGTTCTTC	CASSTLGGLGQFF
TRBV29-1	NA	TRBJ2-3	NA	TGCAGCGTTGGGGTCGGAGACACAGATACGCAGTATTTT	CSVGVGDTDTQYF
TRBV11-3	NA	TRBJ2-7	once	TGTGCCAGCAGCTTAGACAGCTACGAGCAGTACTTC	CASSLDSYEQYF
TRBV10-1	NA	TRBJ2-6	NA	TGCGCCAGCAGCCCAAACCCTGGGGCCAACGTCCTGACTTTC	CASSPNPGANVLTF
TRBV4-3	NA	TRBJ1-5	NA	TGCGCCAGCAGCCAAGATCTGGGGAAGTATCAGCCCCAGCATTTT	CASSQDLGKYQPQHF
TRBV28	TRBD2	TRBJ2-7	NA	TGTGCCAGCATCAGGAGCGGGAGGCCGTCCTACGAGCAGTACTTC	CASIRSGRPSYEQYF
TRBV14	NA	TRBJ2-3	NA	TGTGCCAGCAGAGGCCGGAATACGCAGTATTTT	CASRGRNTQYF
TRBV2	TRBD2	TRBJ2-3	NA	TGTGCCAGCAACCTACTAGCGGGGGGCACAGATACGCAGTATTTT	CASNLLAGGTDTQYF
TRBV5-6	NA	TRBJ1-5	NA	TGTGCCAGCAGCTTTCGGGAGGGGACCAAGAGCAATCAGCCCCAGCATTTT	CASSFREGTKSNQPQHF
TRBV5-4	TRBD2	TRBJ2-7	NA	TGTGCCAGCAGCGTAGGTGGGACTAGCGGGAGTCGGACTTACGAGCAGTACTTC	CASSVGGTSGSRTYEQYF
TRBV9	NA	TRBJ2-3	NA	TGTGCCAGCAGCGTAGAGGGGGGCGGGGCTAGCACAGATACGCAGTATTTT	CASSVEGGGASTDTQYF
TRBV6-1	NA	TRBJ2-7	NA	TGTGCCAGCAGGGGGGGGGACATTCACCCGAAGCAGTACTTC	CASRGGDIHPKQYF
TRBV10-3	NA	TRBJ2-7	NA	TGTGCCATCAATAGCAATAGGGAGGACGAGCAGTACTTC	CAINSNREDEQYF
TRBV9	TRBD1	TRBJ2-2	NA	TGTGCCAGCAGCGTAAACCGGGACAGGGGGACCACCGGGGAGCTGTTTTTT	CASSVNRDRGTTGELFF
TRBV11-2	NA	TRBJ2-2	NA	TGTGCCAGCAGCTTAACTCAGATCGCGACCGGGGAGCTGTTTTTT	CASSLTQIATGELFF
TRBV27	TRBD1	TRBJ2-3	once	TGTGCCAGCAGTCCTCGGACAGGGGACCCTACAGATACGCAGTATTTT	CASSPRTGDPTDTQYF
TRBV6-5	TRBD1	TRBJ1-5	NA	TGTGCCAGCAGAAGGACAGGGGTTAATCAGCCCCAGCATTTT	CASRRTGVNQPQHF
TRBV7-9	TRBD2	TRBJ2-7	NA	TGTGCCAGCAGCTTAACTCGCGGGAGGCACTCCTACGAGCAGTACTTC	CASSLTRGRHSYEQYF
TRBV2	TRBD2	TRBJ2-7	NA	TGTGCCAGCAGTATTAGCGGGGGCCGCTCCTACGAGCAGTACTTC	CASSISGGRSYEQYF
TRBV4-3	NA	TRBJ2-7	NA	TGCGCCAGCAGCCAAGATCCAGCGGGCTACGAGCAGTACTTC	CASSQDPAGYEQYF
TRBV4-1	TRBD2	TRBJ2-2	medium-sized	TGCGCCAGCAGCTTTACCGGGGGGAGTGGATCGTCCGGGGAGCTGTTTTTT	CASSFTGGSGSSGELFF
TRBV6-4	TRBD2	TRBJ2-4	NA	TGTGCCAGCAGTGGCGGGGGGGCATCGAACATTCAGTACTTC	CASSGGGASNIQYF
TRBV7-9	NA	TRBJ1-4	NA	TGTGCCAGCAGCCCAGGAGCCGGGACCCATGGGGAAAAACTGTTTTTT	CASSPGAGTHGEKLFF